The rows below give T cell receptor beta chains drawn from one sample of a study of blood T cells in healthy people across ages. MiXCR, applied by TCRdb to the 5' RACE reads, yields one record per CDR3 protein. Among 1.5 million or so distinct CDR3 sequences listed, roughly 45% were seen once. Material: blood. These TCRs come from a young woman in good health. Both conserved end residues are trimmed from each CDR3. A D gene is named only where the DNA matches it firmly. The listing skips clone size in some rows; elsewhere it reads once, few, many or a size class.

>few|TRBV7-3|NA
ASSFMFSGANVLT
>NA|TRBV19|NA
ASITGQGLNTGELF
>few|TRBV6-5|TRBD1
ASRRGQVNEQY
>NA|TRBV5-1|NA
ASSLPEGTAF
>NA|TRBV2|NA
ASRTPESSYEQY
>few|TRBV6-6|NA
ASSYSMQVAGGDTQY
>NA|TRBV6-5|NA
ASSYSTLEKLF
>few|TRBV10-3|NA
AISGPSAGGYT
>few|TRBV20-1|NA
SASDRQYGYT
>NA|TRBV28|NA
ASSLFGGYTEAF
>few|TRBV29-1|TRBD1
SAPLGQGPTDTQY
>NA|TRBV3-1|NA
ASSRQRASYEQY
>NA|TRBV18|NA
ASAPSLSEQY
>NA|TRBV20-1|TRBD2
SASGGNTYNEQY
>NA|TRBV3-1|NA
AGYYSGELF
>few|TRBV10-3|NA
AISDRQAEETQY
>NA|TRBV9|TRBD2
ASSVAPAGTGELF
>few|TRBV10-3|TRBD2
AINGLAGISADTQY
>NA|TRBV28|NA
ASSIGNTGELF
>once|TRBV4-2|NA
ASSQDRARVSSGANVLT
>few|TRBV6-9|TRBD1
ASSYQGANTEAF
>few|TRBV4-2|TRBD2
ASSQGASGSRDEQF
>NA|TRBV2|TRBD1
ATAGGEETQY
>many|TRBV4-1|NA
ASSQDPHGQRNEQY
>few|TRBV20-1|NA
SASLGRGNEKLF
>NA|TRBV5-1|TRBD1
ASSLGDRDVGGYT
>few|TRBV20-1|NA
SATTGTQETQY